Listed below are T cell receptor beta chains from one sample, sequenced in a study of shared clonotypes between healthy human individuals. Only in-frame clones appear in the TCRdb table, and some are missing; sequencing was by immunoSEQ multiplex PCR. Of about 600,000 clones listed, roughly 72% were seen once; the top ten hold around 12%. Sequencing used PBMCs. The receptor set was obtained from a woman aged 40 to 50 in good health. Some clones in this sample may be carry-over from other donors' samples. The CDR3 runs from the conserved cysteine through the conserved F or W. Each record gives: V gene, clone size, J gene, CDR3 protein. Part of the rows lack a size; the others show once, few, many or a class for expanded clones.

>TRBV6-1|.|TRBJ1-5
CASSEGAGLQPQHF
>TRBV11-1|.|TRBJ2-5
CASSLELGTGTQYF
>TRBV21-1|.|TRBJ2-2
CASSKGGTSGRTNTGELFF
>TRBV30|.|TRBJ1-2
CAWSEQGLDGYTF
>TRBV6-4|.|TRBJ2-1
CASSDTTSGEYNEQFF
>TRBV6-1|.|TRBJ1-5
CASSEPGHALLTIQPQHF
>TRBV30|.|TRBJ1-5
CAWNSGRDQPQHF
>TRBV6-1|once|TRBJ2-7
CASTASSGAPYEQYF
>TRBV28|.|TRBJ2-6
CATLNPGANVLTF
>TRBV6-5|.|TRBJ1-4
CATRGEKLFF
>TRBV7-9|.|TRBJ2-5
CASSSDDLAGGKTQYF
>TRBV29-1|many|TRBJ2-7
CSVGTGQMNYEQYF
>TRBV5-1|.|TRBJ2-2
CASSDPSGAGSTGELFF
>TRBV18|.|TRBJ2-7
CASSPQQEEQYF
>TRBV11-3|.|TRBJ1-2
CASSFPTATISINYGYTF
>TRBV20-1|.|TRBJ1-1
CSVGGNTEAFF
>TRBV21-1|.|TRBJ2-7
CASSIWGQTNYEQYF
>TRBV5-1|.|TRBJ2-7
CASSAPGQGGPRYYEQYF
>TRBV5-1|.|TRBJ2-7
CASSTSGYEQYF
>TRBV18|.|TRBJ2-7
CASAGLAGGEQYF
>TRBV7-9|.|TRBJ1-1
CASSPGQLNTEAFF
>TRBV19|.|TRBJ2-7
CASSLQVSYEQYF
>TRBV28|.|TRBJ1-1
CASSLYGTSGAEAFF
>TRBV19|once|TRBJ2-1
CASSIEPDREQFF
>TRBV11-3|.|TRBJ2-5
CASSFTRGETQYF
>TRBV19|.|TRBJ1-1
CASSMGQYTEAFF
>TRBV28|.|TRBJ1-1
CASNPSGEGATEAFF
>TRBV28|once|TRBJ2-2
CASRPLKGPNTGELFF
>TRBV9|.|TRBJ2-1
CASSGTDYNEQFF
>TRBV29-1|.|TRBJ1-3
CSVLFPGQSSGNTIYF
>TRBV5-1|once|TRBJ1-4
CASSLDATNEKLFF
>TRBV30|.|TRBJ1-1
CAWRNFASNTEAFF
>TRBV7-9|.|TRBJ2-7
CASSLGTDEQYF
>TRBV28|.|TRBJ2-1
CASSPPHYNEQFF
>TRBV19|.|TRBJ2-1
CASSIRLAGAYNEQFF
>TRBV9|.|TRBJ2-7
CASSAGTRPYEQYF
>TRBV30|.|TRBJ1-4
CAWSVRGRSRQQGGEKLFF
>TRBV5-1|.|TRBJ2-6
CASSTRGGTAGANVLTF
>TRBV28|.|TRBJ1-1
CASAAPTGFDTEAFF
>TRBV6-1|.|TRBJ1-5
CASSAEGSNQPQHF
>TRBV5-1|few|TRBJ2-5
CASSPRSLAGAGGTQYF
>TRBV30|.|TRBJ2-3
CAWSETGSDTQYF
>TRBV30|.|TRBJ2-3
CAFDFPPTDTQYF
>TRBV6-1|.|TRBJ1-5
CASSEAPHGEISPSIF
>TRBV10-1|.|TRBJ1-1
CASSETGEHTEAFF
>TRBV28|.|TRBJ2-7
CASSSPADRGLYEQYF
>TRBV7-9|.|TRBJ1-2
CASSPGPGGYGYTF
>TRBV5-8|.|TRBJ2-1
CASSFLVGTSGFEQFF
>TRBV30|.|TRBJ2-1
CAWDLDNEQFF
>TRBV18|.|TRBJ1-2
CASSRGEVTNYGYTF
>TRBV4-2|few|TRBJ1-1
CASSPGTGRGNTEAFF
>TRBV28|.|TRBJ2-7
CASRTSGNYEQYF
>TRBV18|.|TRBJ2-1
CASSRGQSPYNEQFF
>TRBV10-3|.|TRBJ2-1
CAARGSGVEQFF
>TRBV7-8|.|TRBJ2-1
CASSLEAGRQFF
>TRBV30|.|TRBJ2-1
CAWSPGHEQFF